This T cell receptor beta chain was retrieved from a study of shared T cell receptors in the human thymus (dated by TCRdb to about 2021). Notes on the research overall: The study examined how self-reactive, shared T-cell receptor alpha chains are generated in the human thymus.

Concerning this clone: It has no known antigen specificity. No much larger clone exists at a distance of one base, and base qualities are not known.

Receptors were amplified or captured by the immunoSEQ multiplex PCR assay. Drawn from immuneACCESS, this table holds only the in-frame rearrangements with V and J called that TCRdb kept. Clones are partly lost; checked studies trace under half to an unresolved V gene and leave the rest unexplained. The sample records some 760,000 clones, 80% to 90% of which are singletons. 0.0095% to 0.011% of the sample is taken by the ten largest. Looking up the germline V gene yields CDR1 SGHRS and CDR2 YFSETQ. The CDR3 sequence holds 15 residues, the cysteine and phenylalanine included. The kept DNA is CDR3 alone, 45 bases in frame from the first base. The junction shows trimming of 5 bases on V and 3 bases on J, and the gene matches do not reach 6 bases of it. The data also belong to a second study, concerning human thymus T cells. In that second paper, the authors write: Immunologically healthy infants undergoing open corrective cardiac surgery for congenital heart defects in Finland were used as donors. Thymus tissue was obtained as surgical resects removed during corrective cardiac surgery. Biased V and J gene segment usage appeared to be present in both thymic and peripheral blood repertoires. The related research reported highly overlapping thymic TCR repertoires among unrelated individuals. TCR alpha and beta repertoires from about eight infant thymus samples and four related peripheral blood samples were characterized in the study. Donor ages ranged from roughly 7 to 250 days, and the cohort comprised 5 to 7 male and two female infants. Thymocytes were mechanically released from the tissue and were stored as pellets of about 10-30 million cells at -70 degrees C. A QIAsymphony instrument was used to extract genomic DNA from frozen cell pellets. The immunoSEQ multiplex PCR assay was used to amplify the TCRB and TCRAD loci from a standardized amount of quality-controlled genomic DNA. The V(D)J region was spanned by amplicons of a length sufficient to cover the CDR3 and to identify V and J genes. Amplicon sequencing was performed on an Illumina platform through the commercial immunoSEQ service. Primer bias and sequencing errors were corrected as previously described, and TCRAD and TCRB were defined on the basis of the IMGT database. Repertoires were analysed with immunoSEQ Analyzer 3.0 and VDJTools, covering basic statistics, V/J segment usage, diversity estimates, rarefaction and pairwise overlap. Chao1, ChaoE, Efron-Thisted, Shannon and inverse Simpson indices were used to estimate diversity, which was also estimated on datasets down-sampled to the smallest sample. Repertoire overlap was assessed by strict matching of CDR3 nucleotide sequence, V gene and J gene, and clustering was done by Jaccard-based multidimensional scaling. On average, around 810,000 unique TCRB clonotypes were obtained from thymus samples, compared with approximately 82,000 from blood samples.

This clonotype was sampled from a girl under three years old with a congenital heart defect. Donor details come from another sample of the same person, matched by shared clones. The sequencing input was thymocytes. This receptor chain uses TRBV5-1 and TRBJ2-2; 8 nucleotides in the junction match TRBD1. The sequenced DNA is TGCGCCAGCAGGGCTGCAGGGGGCGACACCGGGGAGCTGTTTTTT. It is translated as CASRAAGGDTGELFF.